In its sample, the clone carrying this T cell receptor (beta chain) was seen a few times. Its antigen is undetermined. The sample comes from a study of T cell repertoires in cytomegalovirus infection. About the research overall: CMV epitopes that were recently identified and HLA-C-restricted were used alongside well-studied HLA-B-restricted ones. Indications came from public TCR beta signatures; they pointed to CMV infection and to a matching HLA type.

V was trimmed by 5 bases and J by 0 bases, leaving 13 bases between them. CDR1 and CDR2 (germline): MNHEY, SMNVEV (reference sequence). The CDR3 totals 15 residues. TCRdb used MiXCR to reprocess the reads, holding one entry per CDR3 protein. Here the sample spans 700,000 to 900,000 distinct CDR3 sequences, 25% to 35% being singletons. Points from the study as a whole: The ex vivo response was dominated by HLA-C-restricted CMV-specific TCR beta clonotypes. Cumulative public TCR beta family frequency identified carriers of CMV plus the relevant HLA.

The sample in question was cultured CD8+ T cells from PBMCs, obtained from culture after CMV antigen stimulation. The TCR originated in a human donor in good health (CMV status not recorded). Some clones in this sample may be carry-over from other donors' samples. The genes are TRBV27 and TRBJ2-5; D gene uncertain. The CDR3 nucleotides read TGTGCCAGCAGTGGGATGAGGCTAGACCAAGAGACCCAGTACTTC. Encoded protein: CASSGMRLDQETQYF.